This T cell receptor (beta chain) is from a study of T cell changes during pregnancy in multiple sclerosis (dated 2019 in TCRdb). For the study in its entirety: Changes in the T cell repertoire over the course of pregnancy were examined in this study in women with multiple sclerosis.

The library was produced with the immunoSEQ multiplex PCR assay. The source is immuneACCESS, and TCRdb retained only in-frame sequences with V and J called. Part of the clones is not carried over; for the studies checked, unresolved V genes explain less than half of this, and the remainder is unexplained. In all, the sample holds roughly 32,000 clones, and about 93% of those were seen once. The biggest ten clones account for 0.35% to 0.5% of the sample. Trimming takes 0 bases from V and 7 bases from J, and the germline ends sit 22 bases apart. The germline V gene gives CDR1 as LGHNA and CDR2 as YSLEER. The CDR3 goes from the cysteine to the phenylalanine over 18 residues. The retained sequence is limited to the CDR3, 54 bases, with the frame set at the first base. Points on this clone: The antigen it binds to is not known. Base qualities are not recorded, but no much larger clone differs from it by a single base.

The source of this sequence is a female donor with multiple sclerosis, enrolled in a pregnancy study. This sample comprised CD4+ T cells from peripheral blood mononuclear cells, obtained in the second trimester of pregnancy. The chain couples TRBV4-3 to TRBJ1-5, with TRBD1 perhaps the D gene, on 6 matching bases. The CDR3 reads CASSQDHPKNRARQPQHF. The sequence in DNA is TGCGCCAGCAGCCAAGATCATCCGAAAAACAGGGCTAGGCAGCCCCAGCATTTT.